This entry concerns a single TCR beta chain. The data are from a study of blood T cell dynamics during melanoma immunotherapy. V was clipped by 7 bases and J by 4 bases, with 16 bases between them. This CDR3 comprises 14 residues. Per germline, CDR1 MDHEN and CDR2 SYDVKM. Clones were sequenced by immunoSEQ multiplex PCR, and TCRdb holds only the in-frame ones, with some missing. The sample includes about 12,000 clones, 70% to 90% of them seen just once. Time point in this sample: week 3, after first cycle of checkpoint inhibitor. The material sequenced was blood, taken from a patient treated with checkpoint blockade. This chain uses TRBV28 with TRBJ2-5; D might be TRBD2 (6 bases). The source is a human donor with melanoma. CDR3 region: CASIPLASRETQYF. The DNA for the CDR3 is TGTGCCAGCATCCCTCTAGCGTCTCGAGAGACCCAGTACTTC.